Only a few counts were recorded for the clone carrying this T cell receptor (beta chain). The sample belongs to a study of T-cell memory formation after mild COVID-19. Constant-segment primers were used for 5'RACE, and the resulting TCR alpha and TCR beta cDNA libraries carried sample barcodes and UMIs. TCRdb re-derived calls from the 5' RACE reads in MiXCR, one entry per CDR3 protein. The sample includes tens of thousands of distinct CDR3 sequences, about 6% seen only once; the top ten take 0.81%. V gave up 0 bases and J gave up 1 base; unmatched junction bases: 3. Germline loops: CDR1 LGHNA, CDR2 YNFKEQ. The CDR3 has 16 amino acids.

This clonotype was sampled from an adult who had mild COVID-19 (a few samples of this study predate the infection). Cell type and time point are not known. V is TRBV4-2 and J is TRBJ1-5, with 7 bases matching TRBD1. Sequencing used PBMCs or a T cell subset sorted from them (not recorded which). The CDR3 DNA sequence: TGTGCCAGCAGCCAAGACCCGGACAGGAGCAATCAGCCCCAGCATTTT. This sequence encodes CASSQDPDRSNQPQHF.